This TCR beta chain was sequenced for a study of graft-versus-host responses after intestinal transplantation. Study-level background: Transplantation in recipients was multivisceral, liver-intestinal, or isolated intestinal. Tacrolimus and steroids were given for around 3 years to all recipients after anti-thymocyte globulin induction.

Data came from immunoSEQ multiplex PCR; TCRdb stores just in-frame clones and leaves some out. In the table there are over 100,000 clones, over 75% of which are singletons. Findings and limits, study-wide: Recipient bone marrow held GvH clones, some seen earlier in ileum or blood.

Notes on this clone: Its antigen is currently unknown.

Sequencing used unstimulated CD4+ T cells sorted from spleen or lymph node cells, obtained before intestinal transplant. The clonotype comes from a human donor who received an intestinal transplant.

CDR3 sequence: CASSFLVVGKGAKNIQYF. CDR3 in DNA: TGTGCCAGCAGCTTTCTGGTCGTAGGGAAGGGAGCCAAAAACATTCAGTACTTC. The chain uses TRBV5-6 and TRBJ2-4; D not resolved. Germline V gene data show CDR1 as SGHDT and CDR2 as YYEEEE. This CDR3 comprises 18 residues. Trimming took 2 bases from V and 0 from J, leaving 18 bases between them.